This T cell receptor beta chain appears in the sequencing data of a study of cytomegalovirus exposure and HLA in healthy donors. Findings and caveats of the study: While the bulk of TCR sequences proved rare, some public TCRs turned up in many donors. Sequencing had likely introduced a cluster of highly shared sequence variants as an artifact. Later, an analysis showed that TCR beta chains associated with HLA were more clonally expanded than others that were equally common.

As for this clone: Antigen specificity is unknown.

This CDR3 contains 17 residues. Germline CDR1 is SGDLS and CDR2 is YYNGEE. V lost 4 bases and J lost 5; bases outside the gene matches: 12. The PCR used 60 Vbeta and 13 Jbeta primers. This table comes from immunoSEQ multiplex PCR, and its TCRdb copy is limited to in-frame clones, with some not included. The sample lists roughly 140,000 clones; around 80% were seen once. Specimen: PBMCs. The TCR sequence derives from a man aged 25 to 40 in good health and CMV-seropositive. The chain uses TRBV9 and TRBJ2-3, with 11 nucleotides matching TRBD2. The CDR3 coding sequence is TGTGCCAGCAGCCCTCCTGACGGGACTAGCGGATTAGATACGCAGTATTTT. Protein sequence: CASSPPDGTSGLDTQYF.